These T cell receptor beta chains were read from a single sample in a study of blood T cell repertoires in COVID-19. Produced via immunoSEQ multiplex PCR; TCRdb's table is partial and in-frame only. The repertoire consists of fewer than 450,000 clones, with approximately 89% occurring once and the leading ten covering over 10%. The sequencing input was peripheral blood. These receptors originate from a woman aged 45 to 65 with COVID-19, enrolled during active disease. CDR3s include the opening cysteine and the closing phenylalanine or tryptophan. D genes are given only for firm matches. The size entry is marked missing in some rows and otherwise reads once, few, many or a size class.

- | TRBJ1-2 | TRBD1 | TRBV7-3 | CASSPPGRGPDGGYTF | TGTGCCAGCAGCCCCCCTGGCAGGGGGCCCGATGGTGGCTACACCTTC
few | TRBJ1-6 | TRBD1 | TRBV6-5 | CATDRVANSPLHF | TGTGCCACCGACAGGGTGGCGAATTCACCCCTCCACTTT
once | TRBJ1-2 | - | TRBV6-2/TRBV6-3 | CASSYSRREDGYTF | TGTGCCAGCAGTTATTCCCGACGGGAGGATGGCTACACCTTC
few | TRBJ1-4 | TRBD1 | TRBV7-9 | CASSTGQGPTNEKLFF | TGTGCCAGCAGCACCGGACAGGGGCCAACTAATGAAAAACTGTTTTTT
once | TRBJ1-2 | TRBD1 | TRBV2 | CARGTGARSYGYTF | TGTGCCAGGGGTACAGGGGCGAGGAGCTATGGCTACACCTTC
- | TRBJ2-2 | TRBD2 | TRBV5-1 | CASSLRGGARTGELFF | TGCGCCAGCAGCTTGCGGGGGGGCGCACGGACCGGGGAGCTGTTTTTT
few | TRBJ2-6 | TRBD1 | TRBV18 | CASSPRTGNSGANVLTF | TGTGCCAGCTCACCACGGACAGGGAACTCTGGGGCCAACGTCCTGACTTTC
few | TRBJ1-5 | - | TRBV12-3/TRBV12-4 | CASNPDTNQPQHF | TGTGCCAGCAACCCGGACACTAATCAGCCCCAGCATTTT
once | TRBJ1-3 | - | TRBV6-6 | CASSPGGAVSSGNTIYF | TGTGCCAGCAGTCCCGGGGGGGCCGTCAGCTCTGGAAACACCATATATTTT
- | TRBJ1-1 | - | TRBV6-5 | CASSYERGGLNTEAFF | TGTGCCAGCAGTTACGAGAGGGGAGGGTTGAACACTGAAGCTTTCTTT
- | TRBJ1-2 | TRBD1 | TRBV6-5 | CASSPQTGTGYTF | TGTGCCAGCAGTCCCCAGACAGGGACTGGCTACACCTTC
once | TRBJ2-7 | - | TRBV18 | CASSPQRGGAGEQYF | TGTGCCAGCTCACCACAAAGAGGGGGGGCCGGCGAGCAGTACTTC
- | TRBJ1-1 | TRBD1 | TRBV2 | CASTQGVVNTEAFF | TGTGCCAGCACACAGGGGGTTGTGAACACTGAAGCTTTCTTT
- | TRBJ1-6 | TRBD1 | TRBV5-4 | CASSPSDRLGPLHF | TGTGCCAGCAGCCCTTCGGACAGGCTGGGACCCCTCCACTTT
- | TRBJ1-4 | - | TRBV12-3/TRBV12-4 | CASSPGGEKLFF | TGTGCCAGCAGCCCAGGCGGGGAAAAACTGTTTTTT
- | TRBJ2-7 | TRBD2 | TRBV6-1 | CASSEVSSGAYEQYF | TGTGCCAGCAGTGAAGTATCTAGCGGGGCATACGAGCAGTACTTC
- | TRBJ1-2 | TRBD1 | TRBV11-2 | CASSFRQGAYGYTF | TGTGCCAGCAGCTTCCGACAGGGTGCCTATGGCTACACCTTC
- | TRBJ2-2 | TRBD1 | TRBV7-7 | CASSFGTGGNTGELFF | TGTGCCAGCAGCTTCGGGACAGGGGGAAACACCGGGGAGCTGTTTTTT